The 24 T cell receptor beta chains below were found in one sample sequenced in a study of T cell responses to AZD1222 COVID-19 vaccine. Clones were sequenced by immunoSEQ multiplex PCR, and TCRdb holds only the in-frame ones, with some missing. The sample consists of 100,000 to 110,000 clones, around 87% of them appearing once. The starting material was peripheral blood, obtained on day 0 of MenACWY control vaccination. These receptors originate from an adult in good health.

The J gene is TRBJ1-4, the V gene TRBV4-1; 11 bases match TRBD1. V was pared by 4 bases and J by 7 bases, with 5 bases of the junction left unmatched. The CDR3 is 15 residues long. The germline gives CDR1 MGHRA, CDR2 YSYEKL. The CDR3 here is CASSRGTGGREKLFF. The CDR3 bases are TGCGCCAGCAGCCGGGGGACAGGGGGTCGTGAAAAACTGTTTTTT.

The V gene is TRBV24-1, the J gene TRBJ2-7, with D tentatively TRBD1 or TRBD2 (7 bases each). Per germline, CDR1 KGHDR and CDR2 SFDVKD. Deletions cut 3 bases from V and 4 bases from J, with 9 bases between. The CDR3 is made up of 13 amino acids. The DNA for the CDR3 is TGTGCCACCAGTGATCAGGGGGGGTACGAGCAGTACTTC. Protein product: CATSDQGGYEQYF.

The chain carries TRBV9 and TRBJ2-7; a weak D match, TRBD1 (5 bases). The CDR3 totals 13 residues. Between the trimmed V and J ends, which lost 4 bases and 2 bases, there was a span of 10 bases. Germline V lookup: CDR1 SGDLS, CDR2 YYNGEE. The CDR3 nucleotides read TGTGCCAGCAGCACGACAGCAGCCTACGAGCAGTACTTC. Its protein product is CASSTTAAYEQYF.

This chain uses TRBV9 with TRBJ2-7; no firm D call. The CDR3 runs to 14 residues. Germline CDR1 and CDR2: SGDLS and YYNGEE. The V end was cut by 4 bases, the J end by 3 bases, with 14 bases between. CDR3 loop: CASSPRTNSYEQYF. The CDR3 DNA reads TGTGCCAGCAGCCCTCGGACCAATAGCTACGAGCAGTACTTC.

This clone was found once. One end of the junction fails to match germline, which may point to a read error. The V call is TRBV5-1, the J call TRBJ1-1; 7 bases fit TRBD1. CDR1 is SGHRS and CDR2 is YFSETQ in the germline V gene. CDR3 length equals 15 residues. CDR3: CASSLEGARNAEAFF. CDR3 nucleotides: TGCGCCAGCAGCTTGGAGGGGGCCCGGAACGCTGAAGCTTTCTTT.

The genes are TRBV14 and TRBJ2-2; maybe TRBD1 (5 bases). Trimming stripped 1 base from V and 5 bases from J, with 8 bases between. This CDR3 is 14 amino acids long. Germline CDR1 SGHDN, CDR2 FVKESK. The CDR3 spells CASSQGAGTGELFF. The CDR3 DNA sequence: TGTGCCAGCAGCCAAGGGGCAGGGACCGGGGAGCTGTTTTTT. The full variable domain, its missing parts supplied by reference TRBV14 and TRBJ2-2, is EAGVTQFPSHSVIEKGQTVTLRCDPISGHDNLYWYRRVMGKEIKFLLHFVKESKQDESGMPNNRFLAERTGGTYSTLKVQPAELEDSGVYFCASSQGAGTGELFFGEGSRLTVL.

The rearrangement uses TRBV10-1 and TRBJ2-7, with no clear D. This CDR3 contains 14 residues. Trimming shortened V by 6 bases and J by 0 bases, and 12 bases separated the two germline ends. Germline-derived CDR1 and CDR2 are WNHNN and SYGVQD (reference sequence). CDR3 nucleotides: TGCGCCAGCAGGCCTGTTGAGTGCTCCTACGAGCAGTACTTC. Protein product: CASRPVECSYEQYF.

The rearrangement uses TRBV11-2 and TRBJ1-5; D is ambiguous. This CDR3 has 14 residues. The V end lost 0 bases, the J end lost 3 bases, and 6 bases lay between the germline ends. Germline lookup yields CDR1 SGHAT and CDR2 FQNNGV. The CDR3, as DNA: TGTGCCAGCAGCTTAGACCGGTACAATCAGCCCCAGCATTTT. It specifies CASSLDRYNQPQHF.

The chain uses TRBV28 and TRBJ2-7; D remains unclear. The CDR3 runs to 13 residues. The V gene lost 6 bases and the J gene lost 2 bases, with 11 bases spanning the gap. Germline V gene lookup returns CDR1 MDHEN and CDR2 SYDVKM. CDR3 residues: CASRAPVTYEQYF. CDR3 in DNA: TGTGCCAGCAGGGCTCCGGTTACCTACGAGCAGTACTTC.

The gene calls are TRBV7-2 and TRBJ1-5; D is uncertain. Between the trimmed V and J ends, which lost 2 bases and 4 bases, there was a span of 12 bases. The CDR3 sequence is 15 residues long. Looked up from germline, CDR1 is SGHTA and CDR2 is FQGNSA. The chain's CDR3 is CASSLSSQENQPQHF. The CDR3 DNA follows: TGTGCCAGCAGCTTAAGTTCCCAGGAGAATCAGCCCCAGCATTTT.

V is TRBV5-1 and J is TRBJ2-3; 9 bases are shared with TRBD2. CDR3 length: 18 amino acids. J was trimmed by 5 bases and V by 0 bases; bases with no gene match: 13. Germline V gene lookup returns CDR1 SGHRS and CDR2 YFSETQ. The CDR3 DNA reads as TGCGCCAGCAGCTTGGATGACGGCGGGGGGGCAAATCAAGATACGCAGTATTTT. Residues: CASSLDDGGGANQDTQYF.

This clone was seen a single time. The genes are TRBV19 and TRBJ1-5, with D possibly TRBD1 on 6 matching bases. CDR1 and CDR2 (germline): LNHDA, SQIVND (reference sequence). The CDR3 is made up of 16 amino acids. The V end was cut by 3 bases, the J end by 7 bases, with 19 bases between. CDR3 DNA sequence: TGTGCCAGTAGTATTAGGGGGGGCGCGGCGAGACAGCCCCAGCATTTT. As protein: CASSIRGGAARQPQHF.

V and J are TRBV28 and TRBJ2-7, with a tentative D call TRBD2 (6 bases). With 8 bases removed from V and 6 bases from J, the gap between germline ends came to 23 bases. This CDR3 contains 15 residues. Germline V CDR1 and CDR2: MDHEN, SYDVKM. Here the CDR3 DNA reads TGTGCCAGCTGCCTCCTAGGCGGGGAGGTACGCGAGCAGTACTTC. Its protein product is CASCLLGGEVREQYF. The whole variable domain, remainder taken from reference TRBV28 and TRBJ2-7, is DVKVTQSSRYLVKRTGEKVFLECVQDMDHENMFWYRQDPGLGLRLIYFSYDVKMKEKGDIPEGYSVSREKKERFSLILESASTNQTSMYLCASCLLGGEVREQYFGPGTRLTVT.

This chain joins TRBV5-1 and TRBJ2-3; 13 bases fit TRBD2. The germline V gene has CDR1 SGHRS and CDR2 YFSETQ. Germline trimming cut 7 bases from V and 5 bases from J; bases unmatched to any gene: 7. The CDR3 covers 15 residues. The CDR3 DNA follows: TGCGCCAGCTGTCGACTAGCGGGGGGTTTAGATACGCAGTATTTT. Its protein is CASCRLAGGLDTQYF.

This chain joins TRBV12-3 or TRBV12-4 and TRBJ2-7, with no clear D. Trimming removed 7 bases from V and 3 bases from J, with 10 bases in between. The CDR3 consists of 12 residues. The CDR3 sequence: CASTLGGYEQYF. The CDR3 coding sequence is TGTGCCAGCACCCTCGGTGGCTACGAGCAGTACTTC.

This sequence joins TRBV7-2 and TRBJ1-3; D is perhaps TRBD1 (6 bases). There are 16 residues in the CDR3. Germline CDR1 is SGHTA and CDR2 is FQGNSA. Deletions cut 5 bases from V and 2 bases from J, with 16 bases between. This CDR3 reads CASSGRGVRAGNTIYF. The CDR3 region has the DNA TGTGCCAGCAGCGGGAGGGGGGTTAGGGCTGGAAACACCATATATTTT.

This chain uses TRBV19 with TRBJ1-5, with D possibly TRBD1 on 5 matching bases. CDR1 LNHDA and CDR2 SQIVND come from the germline V gene (reference sequence). The CDR3 covers 14 residues. Trimming took 6 bases from V and 2 from J, leaving 11 bases between them. The CDR3 loop reads CASRGQGGNQPQHF. The CDR3 DNA reads as TGTGCCAGTAGAGGTCAGGGTGGCAATCAGCCCCAGCATTTT.

The sample holds one count of this clone. The chain couples TRBV28 to TRBJ2-1, with 7 bases fitting TRBD2. This CDR3 has 17 amino acids. J was trimmed by 9 bases and V by 8 bases; bases with no gene match: 22. Germline loops: CDR1 MDHEN, CDR2 SYDVKM. The CDR3 is CASRTSWIDEKISEQFF. In DNA, the CDR3 is TGTGCCAGCCGGACTAGTTGGATAGACGAGAAAATTTCTGAGCAGTTCTTC.

The chain combines TRBV6-5 with TRBJ2-2; a possible D gene is TRBD2 (5 bases). This CDR3 has 15 residues. Germline V gene lookup returns CDR1 MNHEY and CDR2 SVGAGI. The germline V and J ends were trimmed by 6 bases and 1 base, with 12 bases remaining between them. This chain's CDR3 is CASSVFGGNTGELFF. CDR3 nucleotides: TGTGCCAGCAGCGTATTTGGAGGGAACACCGGGGAGCTGTTTTTT.

The chain carries TRBV11-2 and TRBJ2-7; D unclear. CDR3 size: 13 residues. Germline CDR1 and CDR2: SGHAT and FQNNGV. V was cut by 1 base and J by 0 bases, with 4 bases left in between. CDR3 amino acids: CASSLAISYEQYF. DNA of the CDR3: TGTGCCAGCAGCTTAGCGATCTCCTACGAGCAGTACTTC.

V is TRBV18 and J is TRBJ2-2, with 7 positions matching TRBD2. CDR1 KGHSH and CDR2 LQKENI come from the germline V gene. The V and J ends lost 2 bases and 1 base, in that order; junction bases with no gene match: 4. This CDR3 is built from 16 residues. The CDR3 protein is CASSPVRTRNTGELFF. The DNA of the CDR3 is TGTGCCAGCTCACCAGTTCGGACTAGGAACACCGGGGAGCTGTTTTTT. Full variable domain (rest looked up from reference TRBV18 and TRBJ2-2): NAGVMQNPRHLVRRRGQEARLRCSPMKGHSHVYWYRQLPEEGLKFMVYLQKENIIDESGMPKERFSAEFPKEGPSILRIQQVVRGDSAAYFCASSPVRTRNTGELFFGEGSRLTVL.

The J gene is TRBJ1-5, the V gene TRBV19, with 9 bases aligning to TRBD1. V lost 11 bases and J lost 3; bases outside the gene matches: 5. There are 13 residues in the CDR3. CDR1 and CDR2 (germline): LNHDA, SQIVND (reference sequence). CDR3 sequence (DNA): TGTGCCCCGAACAGGGGGCCCAATCAGCCCCAGCATTTT. It translates to CAPNRGPNQPQHF.

The chain recombines TRBV4-3 with TRBJ1-1, with D tentatively TRBD1 (5 bases). The CDR3 length is 13 residues. Between the trimmed V and J ends, which lost 4 bases and 10 bases, there was a span of 16 bases. Germline V gene sequence: CDR1 LGHNA, CDR2 YSLEER. CDR3 in amino acids: CASSPGGRSAAFF. Written as DNA, the CDR3 is TGCGCCAGCAGCCCCGGGGGGAGGAGTGCAGCTTTCTTT.

In regard to this clone: The junction and the germline gene differ at one end; a read error may be behind it. The chain carries TRBV7-7 and TRBJ2-2; tentative D call: TRBD2 (6 bases). Germline assignment: CDR1 SSHAT and CDR2 FNYEAQ (reference sequence). This CDR3 has 15 amino acids. Here the CDR3 reads CASSPGLANTGELFF. CDR3 sequence (DNA): TGTGCTAGCAGCCCGGGACTGGCTAACACCGGGGAGCTGTTTTTT.